This T cell receptor beta chain was obtained from a study of cytomegalovirus exposure and HLA in healthy donors. Germline-derived CDR1 and CDR2 are SGHAT and FQNNGV. There are 13 residues in the CDR3. V shed 2 bases and J 6 bases; nucleotides not matched to a gene: 4. Study-wide results and caveats: Earlier results showed most TCR beta V segments being productive about 87% or about 30% of the time. Analysis was performed later, and it showed HLA-associated TCR beta chains to be more clonally expanded than equally common others.

In the PCR, 60 Vbeta and 13 Jbeta primers were used. Using immunoSEQ multiplex PCR, the repertoire was profiled, and TCRdb retains in-frame clones only, with some absent. The sample table includes 130,000 or so clones. As concerns this clone: Its antigen is unknown.

This sequence was found in a woman aged 40 to 50 in good health and CMV-seronegative. The specimen was PBMCs. The V gene is TRBV11-2, the J gene TRBJ2-7; 7 positions match TRBD1. CDR3 bases: TGTGCCAGCAGCTTAACCGACAGGGTCGAGCAGTACTTC. It codes for CASSLTDRVEQYF.